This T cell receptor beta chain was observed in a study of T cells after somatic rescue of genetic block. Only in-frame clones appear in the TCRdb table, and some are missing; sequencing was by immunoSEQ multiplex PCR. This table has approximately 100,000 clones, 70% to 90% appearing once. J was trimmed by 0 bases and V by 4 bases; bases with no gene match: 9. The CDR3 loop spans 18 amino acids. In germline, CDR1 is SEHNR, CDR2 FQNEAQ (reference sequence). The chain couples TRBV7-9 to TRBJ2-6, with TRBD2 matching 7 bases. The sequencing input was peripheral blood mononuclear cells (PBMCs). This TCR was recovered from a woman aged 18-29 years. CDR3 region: CASSSWDLAVSGANVLTF. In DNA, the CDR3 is TGTGCCAGCAGCTCCTGGGATCTAGCGGTCTCTGGGGCCAACGTCCTGACTTTC. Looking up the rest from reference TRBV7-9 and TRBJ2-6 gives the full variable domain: DTGVSQNPRHKITKRGQNVTFRCDPISEHNRLYWYRQTLGQGPEFLTYFQNEAQLEKSRLLSDRFSAERPKGSFSTLEIQRTEQGDSAMYLCASSSWDLAVSGANVLTFGAGSRLTVL.